The entry below describes one T cell receptor (beta chain). The sample originates from a study of blood T cell repertoires in COVID-19. Repertoires were generated with immunoSEQ multiplex PCR, while TCRdb's copy carries only in-frame clones and drops some. The sample records 220,000 or so clones, 86% being singletons. The receptor's source is a woman between 45 and 65 years old who had recovered from COVID-19. The sample consisted of PBMCs or T cells enriched from blood (not recorded which).

The CDR3 here is CASTKGSTLPEAFF. The CDR3 region has the DNA TGTGCCAGCACTAAGGGGTCGACCTTGCCTGAAGCTTTCTTT. The chain is built from TRBV6-5 and TRBJ1-1; perhaps TRBD1 as D (5 bases). Germline V lookup: CDR1 MNHEY, CDR2 SVGAGI. This CDR3 region has 14 residues. The germline V and J ends were trimmed by 7 bases and 6 bases, with 18 bases remaining between them.